The rows below give T cell receptor beta chains drawn from one sample of a study of blood T cell repertoires in COVID-19. Only in-frame clones appear in the TCRdb table, and some are missing; sequencing was by immunoSEQ multiplex PCR. The repertoire holds roughly 150,000 clones, with more than 70% as singletons. Sample: PBMCs or T cells enriched from blood (not recorded which). These receptors originate from a man aged 55 to 69 who had recovered from COVID-19. The CDR3 runs from the conserved cysteine through the conserved F or W. A D gene is named only where the DNA matches it firmly. Rows may omit the clone size; those that give it use once, few, many or a size class.

v_gene: TRBV24-1; d_gene: .; abundance: few; j_gene: TRBJ2-2; CDR3aa: CAIDSADGELFF; CDR3nt: TGTGCCATTGACAGCGCCGATGGGGAGCTGTTTTTT
v_gene: TRBV28; d_gene: .; abundance: .; j_gene: TRBJ1-5; CDR3aa: CASSAGRINQPQHF; CDR3nt: TGTGCCAGCAGTGCGGGACGGATCAATCAGCCCCAGCATTTT
v_gene: TRBV7-3; d_gene: TRBD1; abundance: .; j_gene: TRBJ2-1; CDR3aa: CASSTGQGRNEQFF; CDR3nt: TGTGCCAGCAGCACGGGACAGGGGAGGAATGAGCAGTTCTTC
v_gene: TRBV5-4; d_gene: .; abundance: .; j_gene: TRBJ1-1; CDR3aa: CASSLDNRNTEAFF; CDR3nt: TGTGCCAGCAGCTTGGATAACAGAAACACTGAAGCTTTCTTT
v_gene: TRBV7-3; d_gene: TRBD2; abundance: .; j_gene: TRBJ2-3; CDR3aa: CASSTLGLAGGKDTQYF; CDR3nt: TGTGCCAGCAGCACCCTCGGACTAGCGGGGGGGAAAGATACGCAGTATTTT
v_gene: TRBV4-1; d_gene: .; abundance: .; j_gene: TRBJ1-4; CDR3aa: CASSPGVINEKLFF; CDR3nt: TGCGCCAGCAGCCCAGGGGTAATCAATGAAAAACTGTTTTTT
v_gene: TRBV5-8; d_gene: TRBD2; abundance: .; j_gene: TRBJ2-2; CDR3aa: CASSRRLAGNTGELFF; CDR3nt: TGTGCCAGCAGCCGGAGACTAGCGGGGAACACCGGGGAGCTGTTTTTT
v_gene: TRBV27; d_gene: .; abundance: .; j_gene: TRBJ1-5; CDR3aa: CASSSAVGVSNQPQHF; CDR3nt: TGTGCCAGCAGTTCCGCCGTTGGAGTTAGCAATCAGCCCCAGCATTTT
v_gene: TRBV28; d_gene: .; abundance: .; j_gene: TRBJ1-6; CDR3aa: CASSPEQGIGSPLHF; CDR3nt: TGTGCCAGCAGCCCTGAACAGGGAATAGGTTCACCCCTCCACTTT
v_gene: TRBV18; d_gene: .; abundance: .; j_gene: TRBJ1-3; CDR3aa: CASSPPWTVNSTGNTIYF; CDR3nt: TGTGCCAGCTCACCACCTTGGACAGTTAATAGTACTGGAAACACCATATATTTT
v_gene: TRBV18; d_gene: .; abundance: few; j_gene: TRBJ2-2; CDR3aa: CASSREASAGELFF; CDR3nt: TGTGCCAGCTCACGGGAGGCTAGCGCCGGGGAGCTGTTTTTT
v_gene: TRBV5-6; d_gene: TRBD1; abundance: .; j_gene: TRBJ1-2; CDR3aa: CASSPGTGIYGYTF; CDR3nt: TGTGCCAGCAGCCCCGGGACAGGAATTTATGGCTACACCTTC
v_gene: TRBV3-1/TRBV3-2; d_gene: TRBD2; abundance: once; j_gene: TRBJ2-2; CDR3aa: CASQRGSYTGELFF; CDR3nt: TGTGCCAGCCAGCGGGGGTCTTACACCGGGGAGCTGTTTTTT
v_gene: TRBV10-1; d_gene: .; abundance: .; j_gene: TRBJ1-2; CDR3aa: CASRGTGGRNRNGYTF; CDR3nt: TGCGCCAGCAGAGGCACGGGGGGGCGCAATCGCAATGGCTACACCTTC
v_gene: TRBV7-9; d_gene: TRBD2; abundance: .; j_gene: TRBJ2-1; CDR3aa: CASSFLAGGTLREQFF; CDR3nt: TGTGCCAGCAGCTTTCTAGCGGGGGGCACCTTGAGGGAGCAGTTCTTC
v_gene: TRBV14; d_gene: TRBD2; abundance: .; j_gene: TRBJ2-7; CDR3aa: CASSQTAGPSYEQYF; CDR3nt: TGTGCCAGCAGCCAAACAGCGGGACCTTCCTACGAGCAGTACTTC
v_gene: TRBV6-2/TRBV6-3; d_gene: .; abundance: once; j_gene: TRBJ1-1; CDR3aa: CASSYYPGWNTEAFF; CDR3nt: TGTGCCAGCAGTTACTACCCGGGATGGAACACTGAAGCTTTCTTT
v_gene: TRBV9; d_gene: TRBD2; abundance: .; j_gene: TRBJ2-7; CDR3aa: CASSVGWTSGRGYEQYF; CDR3nt: TGTGCCAGCAGCGTAGGGTGGACTAGCGGGAGAGGGTACGAGCAGTACTTC
v_gene: TRBV28; d_gene: TRBD2; abundance: once; j_gene: TRBJ2-7; CDR3aa: CASSQTSGRQYEQYF; CDR3nt: TGTGCCAGCAGCCAAACTAGCGGGAGACAGTACGAGCAGTACTTC
v_gene: TRBV5-4; d_gene: .; abundance: .; j_gene: TRBJ2-7; CDR3aa: CASSFDRSPYEQYF; CDR3nt: TGTGCCAGCAGCTTCGACAGGAGCCCCTACGAGCAGTACTTC
v_gene: TRBV4-1; d_gene: TRBD1; abundance: few; j_gene: TRBJ2-7; CDR3aa: CASSTPGQRREQYF; CDR3nt: TGCGCCAGCAGCACACCGGGACAGCGACGCGAGCAGTACTTC
v_gene: TRBV5-8; d_gene: TRBD1; abundance: .; j_gene: TRBJ2-6; CDR3aa: CASSLWIRGIVSGANVLTF; CDR3nt: TGTGCCAGCAGCTTGTGGATCAGGGGGATAGTTTCTGGGGCCAACGTCCTGACTTTC
v_gene: TRBV5-1; d_gene: TRBD1; abundance: .; j_gene: TRBJ2-3; CDR3aa: CASSPDREVADTQYF; CDR3nt: TGCGCCAGCAGCCCGGACAGGGAGGTCGCAGATACGCAGTATTTT
v_gene: TRBV2; d_gene: .; abundance: .; j_gene: TRBJ1-2; CDR3aa: CASSEARQAYGYTF; CDR3nt: TGTGCCAGCAGTGAAGCGAGACAGGCCTATGGCTACACCTTC
v_gene: TRBV13; d_gene: .; abundance: .; j_gene: TRBJ2-3; CDR3aa: CASSLVTSRLTDTQYF; CDR3nt: TGTGCCAGCAGCTTAGTTACTAGCCGATTAACAGATACGCAGTATTTT
v_gene: TRBV10-2; d_gene: TRBD2; abundance: .; j_gene: TRBJ2-1; CDR3aa: CASSERTSGGIYNEQFF; CDR3nt: TGCGCCAGCAGTGAAAGGACTAGCGGGGGTATCTACAATGAGCAGTTCTTC
v_gene: TRBV9; d_gene: .; abundance: .; j_gene: TRBJ2-2; CDR3aa: CASSVVSSNTGELFF; CDR3nt: TGTGCCAGCAGCGTAGTATCTTCGAACACCGGGGAGCTGTTTTTT
v_gene: TRBV18; d_gene: TRBD1; abundance: .; j_gene: TRBJ1-2; CDR3aa: CASSEGQGLEGYTF; CDR3nt: TGTGCCAGCTCAGAGGGACAGGGATTGGAAGGCTACACCTTC
v_gene: TRBV18; d_gene: .; abundance: .; j_gene: TRBJ2-1; CDR3aa: CASSNLGREAASNEQFF; CDR3nt: TGTGCCAGCTCAAATCTCGGCAGGGAGGCGGCGAGCAATGAGCAGTTCTTC
v_gene: TRBV18; d_gene: .; abundance: .; j_gene: TRBJ2-3; CDR3aa: CASSPHPEDTQYF; CDR3nt: TGTGCCAGCTCACCCCACCCGGAGGATACGCAGTATTTT
v_gene: TRBV2; d_gene: .; abundance: .; j_gene: TRBJ2-2; CDR3aa: CASSGTGRRELFF; CDR3nt: TGTGCCAGCAGTGGAACAGGGCGCCGGGAGCTGTTTTTT
v_gene: TRBV27; d_gene: .; abundance: once; j_gene: TRBJ2-2; CDR3aa: CASRTGFTTGELFF; CDR3nt: TGTGCCAGCAGAACAGGGTTTACAACCGGGGAGCTGTTTTTT
v_gene: TRBV19; d_gene: TRBD2; abundance: .; j_gene: TRBJ2-5; CDR3aa: CASSIQWGGGFQETQYF; CDR3nt: TGTGCCAGTAGTATCCAGTGGGGCGGGGGATTTCAAGAGACCCAGTACTTC
v_gene: TRBV2; d_gene: .; abundance: .; j_gene: TRBJ2-1; CDR3aa: CASIEGNEQFF; CDR3nt: TGTGCCAGCATCGAGGGAAATGAGCAGTTCTTC
v_gene: TRBV10-3; d_gene: TRBD1; abundance: once; j_gene: TRBJ1-4; CDR3aa: CAISESDRGFEKLFF; CDR3nt: TGTGCCATCAGTGAGTCAGACAGGGGATTTGAAAAACTGTTTTTT
v_gene: TRBV12-3/TRBV12-4; d_gene: .; abundance: once; j_gene: TRBJ1-1; CDR3aa: CASSQGLFGEAFF; CDR3nt: TGTGCCAGCAGTCAAGGCCTATTCGGGGAAGCTTTCTTT
v_gene: TRBV18; d_gene: TRBD1; abundance: .; j_gene: TRBJ2-7; CDR3aa: CASSPYRQGDIGYEQYF; CDR3nt: TGTGCCAGCTCACCATACAGACAGGGAGATATAGGCTACGAGCAGTACTTC
v_gene: TRBV7-2; d_gene: TRBD2; abundance: .; j_gene: TRBJ2-1; CDR3aa: CASSLGGTSVRQFF; CDR3nt: TGTGCCAGCAGCTTAGGTGGGACTAGTGTCAGGCAGTTCTTC
v_gene: TRBV12-5; d_gene: .; abundance: .; j_gene: TRBJ1-2; CDR3aa: CASGLGGARHYGYTF; CDR3nt: TGTGCTAGTGGTTTAGGGGGGGCGCGTCACTATGGCTACACCTTC
v_gene: TRBV24-1; d_gene: TRBD2; abundance: few; j_gene: TRBJ2-1; CDR3aa: CATIASGGNNEQFF; CDR3nt: TGTGCCACCATAGCCAGCGGGGGGAACAATGAGCAGTTCTTC
v_gene: TRBV5-6; d_gene: TRBD2; abundance: .; j_gene: TRBJ2-1; CDR3aa: CASSLARGLAGFNEQFF; CDR3nt: TGTGCCAGCAGCTTGGCTCGCGGGCTAGCGGGTTTTAATGAGCAGTTCTTC
v_gene: TRBV11-2; d_gene: TRBD2; abundance: .; j_gene: TRBJ2-2; CDR3aa: CASSRLAGPGELFF; CDR3nt: TGTGCCAGCAGCCGACTAGCGGGACCCGGGGAGCTGTTTTTT
v_gene: TRBV19; d_gene: TRBD1; abundance: .; j_gene: TRBJ2-3; CDR3aa: CASSSRQGLGGDTQYF; CDR3nt: TGTGCCAGTAGTAGTAGACAGGGCCTTGGGGGAGATACGCAGTATTTT
v_gene: TRBV12-3/TRBV12-4; d_gene: .; abundance: .; j_gene: TRBJ2-3; CDR3aa: CASSLTGLEGQYF; CDR3nt: TGTGCCAGCAGTCTCACCGGGCTCGAGGGGCAGTATTTT
v_gene: TRBV18; d_gene: .; abundance: .; j_gene: TRBJ1-6; CDR3aa: CASSPGRDPPLHF; CDR3nt: TGTGCCAGCTCACCAGGTCGGGATCCACCCCTCCACTTT
v_gene: TRBV6-1; d_gene: TRBD2; abundance: .; j_gene: TRBJ2-1; CDR3aa: CASSEAASGAYNEQFF; CDR3nt: TGTGCCAGCAGTGAAGCGGCTAGCGGGGCGTACAATGAGCAGTTCTTC
v_gene: TRBV19; d_gene: .; abundance: .; j_gene: TRBJ1-5; CDR3aa: CASSIAETGRWPQHF; CDR3nt: TGTGCCAGTAGTATAGCCGAGACAGGTCGGTGGCCCCAGCATTTT
v_gene: TRBV28; d_gene: .; abundance: .; j_gene: TRBJ1-2; CDR3aa: CASSPEGNAYGYTF; CDR3nt: TGTGCCAGCAGTCCGGAGGGAAATGCCTATGGCTACACCTTC
v_gene: TRBV5-4; d_gene: TRBD2; abundance: .; j_gene: TRBJ2-7; CDR3aa: CASSPTPSGSYEQYF; CDR3nt: TGTGCCAGCAGCCCGACCCCTAGCGGTTCCTACGAGCAGTACTTC
v_gene: TRBV3-1/TRBV3-2; d_gene: .; abundance: .; j_gene: TRBJ1-1; CDR3aa: CASSTVEGTEAFF; CDR3nt: TGTGCCAGCAGTACAGTCGAGGGTACTGAAGCTTTCTTT
v_gene: TRBV2; d_gene: .; abundance: .; j_gene: TRBJ1-5; CDR3aa: CASTPGRGARNNGNQPQHF; CDR3nt: TGTGCCAGCACTCCCGGGCGGGGGGCCCGCAACAATGGCAATCAGCCCCAGCATTTT
v_gene: TRBV5-5; d_gene: .; abundance: .; j_gene: TRBJ1-6; CDR3aa: CASSLKGDSPLHF; CDR3nt: TGTGCCAGCAGCTTGAAGGGGGATTCACCCCTCCACTTT
v_gene: TRBV10-3; d_gene: .; abundance: .; j_gene: TRBJ2-7; CDR3aa: CAISESQGSEQYF; CDR3nt: TGTGCCATCAGTGAGAGCCAGGGATCCGAGCAGTACTTC
v_gene: TRBV19; d_gene: TRBD1; abundance: .; j_gene: TRBJ2-7; CDR3aa: CASSRVTGTYEQYF; CDR3nt: TGTGCCAGTAGTAGGGTGACAGGGACCTACGAGCAGTACTTC
v_gene: TRBV14; d_gene: TRBD2; abundance: .; j_gene: TRBJ2-1; CDR3aa: CASSQDLAGGPIF; CDR3nt: TGTGCCAGCAGCCAAGATCTAGCGGGAGGGCCAATCTTC
v_gene: TRBV5-1; d_gene: TRBD1; abundance: .; j_gene: TRBJ2-5; CDR3aa: CASSPKTGNQETQYF; CDR3nt: TGCGCCAGCAGCCCTAAGACAGGGAACCAAGAGACCCAGTACTTC
v_gene: TRBV6-5; d_gene: .; abundance: .; j_gene: TRBJ2-3; CDR3aa: CASRGSQDRTDTQYF; CDR3nt: TGTGCCAGCAGAGGTAGCCAAGACCGCACAGATACGCAGTATTTT
v_gene: TRBV3-1/TRBV3-2; d_gene: TRBD2; abundance: .; j_gene: TRBJ2-7; CDR3aa: CASSQEITSGTRPSDEQYF; CDR3nt: TGTGCCAGCAGCCAAGAAATAACTAGCGGGACCAGGCCGTCTGACGAGCAGTACTTC
v_gene: TRBV2; d_gene: TRBD1; abundance: few; j_gene: TRBJ1-5; CDR3aa: CASKGQRNQPQHF; CDR3nt: TGTGCCAGCAAGGGACAGAGGAATCAGCCCCAGCATTTT
v_gene: TRBV27; d_gene: .; abundance: .; j_gene: TRBJ2-1; CDR3aa: CASSAVLGRAFF; CDR3nt: TGTGCCAGCAGTGCGGTTTTAGGGCGGGCGTTCTTC